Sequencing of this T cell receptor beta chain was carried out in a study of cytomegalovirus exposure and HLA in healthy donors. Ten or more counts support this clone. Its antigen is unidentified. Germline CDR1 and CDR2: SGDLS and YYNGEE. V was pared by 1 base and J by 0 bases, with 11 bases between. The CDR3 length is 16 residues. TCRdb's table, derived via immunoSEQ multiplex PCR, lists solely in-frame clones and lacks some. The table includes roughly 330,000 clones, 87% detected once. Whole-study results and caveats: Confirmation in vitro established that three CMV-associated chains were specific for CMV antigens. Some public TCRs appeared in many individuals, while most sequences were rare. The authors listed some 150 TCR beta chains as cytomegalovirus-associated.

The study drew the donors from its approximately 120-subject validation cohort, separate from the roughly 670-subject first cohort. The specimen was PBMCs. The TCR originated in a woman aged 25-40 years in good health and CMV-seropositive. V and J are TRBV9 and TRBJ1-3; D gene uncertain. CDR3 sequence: CASSVSRRFSGNTIYF. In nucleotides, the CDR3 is TGTGCCAGCAGCGTAAGCCGGAGATTCTCTGGAAACACCATATATTTT.